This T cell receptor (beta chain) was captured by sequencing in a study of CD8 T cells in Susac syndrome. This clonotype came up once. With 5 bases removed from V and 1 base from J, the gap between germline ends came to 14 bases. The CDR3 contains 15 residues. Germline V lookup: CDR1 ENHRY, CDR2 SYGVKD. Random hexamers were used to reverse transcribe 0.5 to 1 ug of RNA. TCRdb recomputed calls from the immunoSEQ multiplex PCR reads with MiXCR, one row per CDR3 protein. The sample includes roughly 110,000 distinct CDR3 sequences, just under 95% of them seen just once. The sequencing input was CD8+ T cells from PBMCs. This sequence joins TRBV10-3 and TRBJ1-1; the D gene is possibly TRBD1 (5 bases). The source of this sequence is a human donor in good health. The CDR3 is CAISSLGGENTEAFF. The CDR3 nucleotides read TGTGCCATCAGTTCGTTGGGAGGGGAGAACACTGAAGCTTTCTTT.